The 27 T cell receptor beta chains presented below share a single source sample, sequenced in a study of beta chain features in type 1 diabetes. The whole isolated RNA underwent reverse transcription, so sequencing captured expressed TCRB transcripts. Only in-frame clones appear in the TCRdb table, and some are missing; sequencing was by immunoSEQ multiplex PCR. The table includes under 800,000 clones, about 14% detected once. Sequences were obtained from naive CD4+ T cells from blood. The receptor set was obtained from a man between 18 and 35 years old in good health.

V usage is TRBV19 and J usage is TRBJ2-5; D is unresolved. Germline loops: CDR1 LNHDA, CDR2 SQIVND (reference sequence). V lost 5 bases, J lost 5 bases, and 9 bases lay in between. This CDR3 has 12 residues. CDR3 nucleotide sequence: TGTGCCAGTAGTGTCGACCGGGAGACCCAGTACTTC. Its translation: CASSVDRETQYF.

Remarks on this clone: The identical CDR3 is also encoded by other nucleotide sequences in the sample. The rearrangement links TRBV6-5 to TRBJ1-1; TRBD1 might be the D (5 bases). Trimming shortened V by 6 bases and J by 1 base, and 12 bases separated the two germline ends. The CDR3 has 14 amino acids. Germline V gene lookup returns CDR1 MNHEY and CDR2 SVGAGI. The CDR3 sequence is CASREGSGNTEAFF. Here the CDR3 DNA reads TGTGCCAGCAGGGAGGGGTCGGGGAACACTGAAGCTTTCTTT.

This clone was seen a handful of times. The CDR3 coding sequence is TGTGCCAGCAGGGGAGGTAGGGGCTGGGTAGATACGCAGTATTTT. The encoded protein is CASRGGRGWVDTQYF. The chain carries TRBV4-2 and TRBJ2-3; a weak D match, TRBD2 (6 bases). Trimming pared 6 bases from V and 5 bases from J, leaving 18 bases between. CDR3 length: 15 residues. Germline loops: CDR1 LGHNA, CDR2 YNFKEQ.

This clone was seen a few times. The V call is TRBV6-5, the J call TRBJ1-2; possible D gene TRBD1, 5 bases. CDR3 length: 13 residues. V was cut by 7 bases and J by 0 bases, with 9 bases left in between. Germline values: CDR1 MNHEY, CDR2 SVGAGI. The CDR3 DNA is TGTGCCAGCACTACGACAGCTAACTATGGCTACACCTTC. Translated: CASTTTANYGYTF.

This clone showed up just a few times. This chain links TRBV6-6 with TRBJ2-5; 9 nucleotides match TRBD1. This CDR3 is 13 amino acids long. Germline V gene lookup returns CDR1 MNHNY and CDR2 SVGAGI (reference sequence). The V gene end was trimmed by 8 bases and the J gene end by 4 bases; junction bases not matched to a gene: 5. DNA of the CDR3: TGTGCCAGCTCGGGACAGGGCATAGAGACCCAGTACTTC. This codes for CASSGQGIETQYF.

This clone was observed a handful of times. The chain links TRBV11-2 to TRBJ2-7, with D unclear. The CDR3 extends over 13 amino acids. In germline, CDR1 is SGHAT, CDR2 FQNNGV. V was trimmed by 3 bases and J by 2 bases, leaving 8 bases between them. CDR3 in amino acids: CASSFPGTYEQYF. CDR3 bases: TGTGCCAGCAGCTTCCCTGGGACCTACGAGCAGTACTTC.

This clone has only a few counts. This rearrangement joins TRBV10-3 to TRBJ2-7; a possible D gene is TRBD1 (5 bases). The CDR3 contains 12 residues. V dropped 5 bases and J dropped 7 bases, with 12 bases sitting between them. Germline loops: CDR1 ENHRY, CDR2 SYGVKD. The CDR3 DNA is TGTGCCATCAGTTTAGGGGATGGGGAGCAGTACTTC. It yields the protein CAISLGDGEQYF.

This clone was seen more than once but under ten times. The chain's CDR3 is CASSQGQGRTSDYNEQFF. CDR3 nucleotides: TGTGCCAGCAGCCAAGGGCAGGGGAGGACTAGCGACTACAATGAGCAGTTCTTC. The rearrangement joins TRBV4-2 to TRBJ2-1; 9 positions match TRBD2. Trimming removed 1 base from V and 3 bases from J; junction bases left unmatched: 10. Germline-derived CDR1 and CDR2 are LGHNA and YNFKEQ. CDR3 length equals 18 residues.

This clone was seen more than once but under ten times. This chain links TRBV7-2 with TRBJ2-3; TRBD2 is a possible D gene (5 bases). Trimming removed 3 bases from V and 4 bases from J, with 8 bases in between. Germline V gene data show CDR1 as SGHTA and CDR2 as FQGNSA. This CDR3 region has 13 residues. DNA of the CDR3: TGTGCCAGCAGCTTGGCGGGTGCAGATACGCAGTATTTT. This codes for CASSLAGADTQYF.

CDR3: CASSLGLYSYEQYF. The CDR3 nucleotides are TGCGCCAGCAGCTTGGGACTGTACTCCTACGAGCAGTACTTC. The chain is built from TRBV5-1 and TRBJ2-7; D is unresolved. The CDR3 spans 14 residues. Trimming removed 0 bases from V and 0 bases from J, with 7 bases in between. Per germline, CDR1 SGHRS and CDR2 YFSETQ. Full variable domain (remainder filled in from reference TRBV5-1 and TRBJ2-7): KAGVTQTPRYLIKTRGQQVTLSCSPISGHRSVSWYQQTPGQGLQFLFEYFSETQRNKGNFPGRFSGRQFSNSRSEMNVSTLELGDSALYLCASSLGLYSYEQYFGPGTRLTVT.

The chain is built from TRBV9 and TRBJ2-7; 10 bases align to TRBD1. V shed 2 bases, J shed 7 bases, and the junction held 9 bases outside the gene matches. This CDR3 contains 15 residues. The germline V gene has CDR1 SGDLS and CDR2 YYNGEE. DNA of the CDR3: TGTGCCAGCAGCGTCCAGCCGGGACAGGGGAGGGAGCAGTACTTC. Its protein product is CASSVQPGQGREQYF.

The V call is TRBV28, the J call TRBJ1-2, with unresolved D. Germline CDR1 MDHEN, CDR2 SYDVKM. The CDR3 covers 14 residues. V lost 7 bases to trimming and J lost 5 bases, with 17 bases between them. This chain's CDR3 is CASNVNSWSYGYTF. The DNA of the CDR3 is TGTGCCAGCAATGTGAATAGCTGGTCGTATGGCTACACCTTC.

There are a few counts of this clone. The chain joins TRBV7-2 to TRBJ2-5; the match to TRBD1 covers 11 bases. The J call is uncertain, as TRBJ2-7 better fits the DNA end. CDR1 and CDR2 (germline): SGHTA, FQGNSA. The CDR3 has 15 residues. This CDR3 is CASSLQGQGGYEQYF. CDR3 sequence (DNA): TGTGCCAGCAGCTTACAGGGACAGGGGGGCTACGAGCAGTACTTC.

This chain connects TRBV4-1 to TRBJ2-5; TRBD2 agrees at 9 bases. The end of the DNA fits TRBJ2-7 better, so the J call may be wrong. The CDR3 is 17 residues long. Germline V lookup: CDR1 MGHRA, CDR2 YSYEKL. CDR3 bases: TGCGCCAGCAGCCAAGGGACTAGCGTGTTAAGCTCCTACGAGCAGTACTTC. As protein: CASSQGTSVLSSYEQYF.

The V call is TRBV7-2, the J call TRBJ2-1; D is perhaps TRBD2 (6 bases). The V and J ends lost 3 bases and 3 bases respectively, with 12 bases between them. The germline gives CDR1 SGHTA, CDR2 FQGNSA. The CDR3 totals 15 residues. CDR3 sequence (DNA): TGTGCCAGCAGCTTTCGGGAGTTTGGCTACAATGAGCAGTTCTTC. It codes for CASSFREFGYNEQFF.

V usage is TRBV27 and J usage is TRBJ2-3; no clear D. V shed 5 bases and J shed 5 bases, with 14 bases lying between them. The CDR3 is 14 amino acids. CDR1 and CDR2 (germline): MNHEY, SMNVEV (reference sequence). The CDR3 region is CASSAAPRVDTQYF. In nucleotides, the CDR3 is TGTGCCAGCAGTGCCGCACCTAGGGTAGATACGCAGTATTTT.

This clone has a handful of counts. The chain uses TRBV19 and TRBJ1-2, with unresolved D. Germline-derived CDR1 and CDR2 are LNHDA and SQIVND (reference sequence). The CDR3 spans 15 residues. V was shortened by 5 bases and J by 0 bases, with 13 bases between the two germline ends. CDR3 amino acids: CASSGEGPANYGYTF. The CDR3, as DNA: TGTGCCAGTAGTGGAGAGGGTCCCGCTAACTATGGCTACACCTTC.

The chain carries TRBV28 and TRBJ1-1, with TRBD1 identical over 7 bases. J lost 6 bases, V lost 6 bases, and 7 bases had no gene match. This CDR3 is built from 13 residues. CDR1 MDHEN and CDR2 SYDVKM come from the germline V gene. The CDR3 DNA sequence: TGTGCCAGCAGCTTGGGGACAGCTCCTGAAGCTTTCTTT. Its protein product is CASSLGTAPEAFF.

The chain carries TRBV6-6 and TRBJ2-7, with 10 bases fitting TRBD2. V was clipped by 8 bases and J by 5 bases; unmatched bases: 9. The CDR3 loop spans 14 amino acids. Germline CDR1 and CDR2: MNHNY and SVGAGI (reference sequence). Here the CDR3 reads CASGIAGGNHEQYF. Written as DNA, the CDR3 is TGTGCCAGCGGAATAGCGGGGGGTAATCACGAGCAGTACTTC.

The V call is TRBV7-3, the J call TRBJ1-5; D is perhaps TRBD1 (6 bases). Germline-derived CDR1 and CDR2 are SGHTA and FQGTGA. The CDR3 consists of 13 residues. V was trimmed by 4 bases and J by 3 bases, leaving 7 bases between them. For the CDR3, the DNA is TGTGCCAGCAGCTGGGGGCACAATCAGCCCCAGCATTTT. This codes for CASSWGHNQPQHF.

The genes are TRBV9 and TRBJ2-1; TRBD1 might be the D (6 bases). CDR3 length: 13 amino acids. Germline lookup yields CDR1 SGDLS and CDR2 YYNGEE. Between the trimmed V and J ends, which lost 0 bases and 7 bases, there was a span of 8 bases. The CDR3 is CASSVAQGNEQFF. The DNA for the CDR3 is TGTGCCAGCAGCGTAGCACAGGGTAATGAGCAGTTCTTC.

The chain couples TRBV7-9 to TRBJ2-7; possibly TRBD1 for D (5 bases). Per the germline V gene, CDR1 is SEHNR and CDR2 is FQNEAQ (reference sequence). This CDR3 spans 13 amino acids. The germline V and J ends were trimmed by 2 bases and 3 bases, with 8 bases remaining between them. The CDR3 loop reads CASSLSGIYEQYF. CDR3 in DNA: TGTGCCAGCAGCTTATCAGGGATCTACGAGCAGTACTTC. Supplemented by reference TRBV7-9 and TRBJ2-7, the full variable domain reads DTGVSQNPRHKITKRGQNVTFRCDPISEHNRLYWYRQTLGQGPEFLTYFQNEAQLEKSRLLSDRFSAERPKGSFSTLEIQRTEQGDSAMYLCASSLSGIYEQYFGPGTRLTVT.

This clone was seen a few times. The V gene is TRBV5-6, the J gene TRBJ2-7, with TRBD1 identical over 8 bases. Germline CDR1 SGHDT, CDR2 YYEEEE. V lost 3 bases to trimming and J lost 3 bases; unmatched junction nucleotides: 8. CDR3 length equals 15 residues. The CDR3 DNA follows: TGTGCCAGCAGCTCATACAGGGGGTCCTTCTACGAGCAGTACTTC. Amino acid sequence: CASSSYRGSFYEQYF.

This chain connects TRBV15 to TRBJ1-2, with 7 bases fitting TRBD1. This CDR3 has 13 residues. The germline V gene encodes CDR1 LNHNV and CDR2 YYDKDF (reference sequence). Germline trimming cut 0 bases from V and 6 bases from J; bases unmatched to any gene: 1. CDR3 sequence reads: CATSRDQGDGYTF. The CDR3 DNA sequence: TGTGCCACCAGCAGAGATCAGGGGGATGGCTACACCTTC.

The gene calls are TRBV7-8 and TRBJ2-3; 7 bases map to TRBD2. The ends lost 2 bases at V and 8 bases at J; junction bases unmatched: 7. The CDR3 loop spans 14 amino acids. Germline V gene sequence: CDR1 SGHVS, CDR2 FQNEAQ. CDR3 in amino acids: CASSLTGGSSTQYF. The CDR3 DNA follows: TGTGCCAGCAGCTTAACGGGCGGGAGTAGTACGCAGTATTTT.

This clone occurred a few times. The rearrangement uses TRBV7-6 and TRBJ2-1; 8 bases line up with TRBD2. The junction had 12 bases not matched to a gene; V was cut back by 5 bases and J by 3 bases. Germline V gives CDR1 SGHVS, CDR2 FNYEAQ. The length of the CDR3 is 17 residues. CDR3 in DNA: TGTGCCAGCAGCCACCGTCTGCTCGGGAGGGGCTACAATGAGCAGTTCTTC. This translates into CASSHRLLGRGYNEQFF.

This chain links TRBV19 with TRBJ2-1, with 7 positions matching TRBD2. The CDR3 has 16 amino acids. With V trimmed by 6 bases and J by 2 bases, 10 bases remained unmatched. Germline CDR1 LNHDA, CDR2 SQIVND (reference sequence). For the CDR3, the DNA is TGTGCCAGTAGGGAGTCCGGGACTACGACCTACAATGAGCAGTTCTTC. Translation gives CASRESGTTTYNEQFF.